This TCR beta chain was captured by sequencing in a study of T cells expressing NK-cell markers. In the study overall: Sequencing of TCR beta repertoires drew on sorted CD3+CD56+NKG2C+, CD3+CD56+NKG2C- and CD3+CD56-NKG2C+ T cells. The sequencing cohort of eight donors included seven HCMV-seropositive individuals and one seronegative individual.

Germline loops: CDR1 LGHDT, CDR2 YNNKEL (reference sequence). This CDR3 has 16 amino acids. In the case of this clonotype: What it recognizes is unknown.

TCRdb re-called the 5' RACE reads and gives one entry per CDR3 protein, without DNA. This sample's table reports some 390,000 distinct CDR3 sequences. General observations from the study: In four donors, dominant clonotypes made up roughly 25-60.1% of CD3+CD56-NKG2C+ cells.

The chain is built from TRBV3-1 and TRBJ2-7; TCRdb lists TRBD2, though no DNA is available to test this call. The receptor comes from a woman between 45 and 65 years old in good health. Sequencing was performed on blood T cells: a sorted CD56 or NKG2C T cell subset, CD4+ or CD8+ T cells, or bulk PBMC T cells (not recorded which). CDR3 residues: CASSRTLAGDWYEQYF.